Each of the 22 T cell receptor beta chains below was sequenced from the same sample in a study of cytomegalovirus exposure and HLA in healthy donors. Repertoires were generated with immunoSEQ multiplex PCR, while TCRdb's copy carries only in-frame clones and drops some. Of more than 95,000 clones detected, 70% to 90% appear once; the ten largest clones hold 1.5% to 2%. Sequencing was done on a sample of PBMCs. All receptors come from a man in his late teens or twenties in good health and CMV-seronegative.

The V and J genes are TRBV28 and TRBJ2-7, with D possibly matching TRBD1 (5 bases). The germline V gene encodes CDR1 MDHEN and CDR2 SYDVKM. The germline V and J ends were trimmed by 6 bases and 0 bases, with 9 bases remaining between them. This CDR3 is built from 13 residues. CDR3 loop: CASSRTISYEQYF. CDR3 coding DNA: TGTGCCAGCAGCCGGACAATCTCCTACGAGCAGTACTTC.

The gene calls are TRBV28 and TRBJ1-2; D not certain. The ends were cut back, 1 base at V and 7 bases at J, with 10 bases in the middle. This CDR3 contains 13 residues. The germline V gene encodes CDR1 MDHEN and CDR2 SYDVKM. The CDR3 here is CASSLFKAGGYTF. The CDR3 coding sequence is TGTGCCAGCAGTTTATTCAAGGCGGGTGGCTACACCTTC.

V is TRBV5-1 and J is TRBJ2-3; D might be TRBD2 (6 bases). From germline, CDR1 is SGHRS and CDR2 YFSETQ. V lost 0 bases, J lost 0 bases, and 8 bases lay in between. The CDR3 extends over 15 amino acids. CDR3 in DNA: TGCGCCAGCAGCTTGGCGGGAGTCAGCACAGATACGCAGTATTTT. Translating gives CASSLAGVSTDTQYF.

This clone has just a few counts. The chain couples TRBV19 to TRBJ1-1; D is ambiguous. CDR3 length equals 14 residues. Trimming took 1 base from V and 4 from J, leaving 10 bases between them. CDR1 is LNHDA and CDR2 is SQIVND in the germline V gene (reference sequence). Written as DNA, the CDR3 is TGTGCCAGTAGTATAGCTCACGCGATCACTGAAGCTTTCTTT. Its translation: CASSIAHAITEAFF.

This clone was seen once. The V call is TRBV7-8, the J call TRBJ1-2; a possible D gene is TRBD1 (5 bases). CDR3 length: 13 residues. Trimming left V 8 bases short and J 7 bases short, with 17 bases between. The germline V gene encodes CDR1 SGHVS and CDR2 FQNEAQ. The CDR3: CASRGLGEAGYTF. In nucleotides, the CDR3 is TGTGCCAGCCGCGGGTTGGGGGAGGCTGGCTACACCTTC.

This clone has just one count. This chain's CDR3 is CASSARGTGELFF. The CDR3 DNA reads TGTGCCAGCAGCGCTCGGGGCACCGGGGAGCTGTTTTTT. This rearrangement joins TRBV9 to TRBJ2-2, with D perhaps TRBD2 (5 bases). This CDR3 has 13 amino acids. Trimming removed 3 bases at V and 4 bases at J, with 7 bases between. Germline lookup yields CDR1 SGDLS and CDR2 YYNGEE.

The chain is built from TRBV2 and TRBJ1-3; D is unclear. Germline CDR1 SNHLY, CDR2 FYNNEI. The ends were cut back, 9 bases at V and 2 bases at J, with 8 bases in the middle. The length of the CDR3 is 12 residues. This chain's CDR3 is CARAEAGNTIYF. Written as DNA, the CDR3 is TGTGCCAGGGCAGAAGCTGGAAACACCATATATTTT.

This clone was recorded only once. This rearrangement joins TRBV28 to TRBJ1-5; TRBD1 might be the D (5 bases). CDR1 is MDHEN and CDR2 is SYDVKM in the germline V gene. Trimming stripped 2 bases from V and 3 bases from J, with 11 bases between. This CDR3 has 15 amino acids. The DNA of the CDR3 is TGTGCCAGCAGTTTAGTGGCGGGGGACAATCAGCCCCAGCATTTT. This encodes CASSLVAGDNQPQHF.

The chain is built from TRBV11-2 and TRBJ2-1; no clear D gene. The CDR3 consists of 12 residues. Trimming removed 0 bases at V and 10 bases at J, with 7 bases between. Germline V gene sequence: CDR1 SGHAT, CDR2 FQNNGV. CDR3 protein: CASSLDWREQFF. CDR3 nucleotides: TGTGCCAGCAGCTTAGATTGGAGAGAGCAGTTCTTC.

This rearrangement joins TRBV4-1 to TRBJ1-1, with 8 bases that match TRBD1. In germline, CDR1 is MGHRA, CDR2 YSYEKL. The CDR3 has 17 residues. With 2 bases clipped from V and 12 bases from J, the junction kept 20 bases outside the gene matches. CDR3 in DNA: TGCGCCAGCAGCCAATCTTACCTTAGGACACAGGGGGGGACGACTTTCTTT. Its protein is CASSQSYLRTQGGTTFF.

The chain joins TRBV29-1 to TRBJ2-7; 9 nucleotides agree with TRBD2. Germline V CDR1 and CDR2: SQVTM, ANQGSEA. J gave up 0 bases and V 5 bases, and 8 bases lay outside the gene matches. The CDR3 length is 15 residues. The CDR3 DNA follows: TGCAGCGTTCTGCTAGCGGGGATTCTCTCCTACGAGCAGTACTTC. This gives the protein CSVLLAGILSYEQYF.

V gene TRBV11-2 combines with J gene TRBJ1-4, with 9 bases fitting TRBD1. The CDR3 is 16 amino acids. J lost 2 bases, V lost 7 bases, and 8 bases had no gene match. Germline CDR1 reads SGHAT; CDR2 reads FQNNGV. CDR3 nucleotides: TGTGCCAGCACCGAACTACAGGGGGCGACTAATGAAAAACTGTTTTTT. Encoded protein: CASTELQGATNEKLFF.

The sample holds one count of this clone. The J gene is TRBJ2-1, the V gene TRBV4-3; D perhaps matches TRBD1 (5 bases). Trimming shortened V by 4 bases and J by 2 bases, and 18 bases separated the two germline ends. Germline V gives CDR1 LGHNA, CDR2 YSLEER. The length of the CDR3 is 17 residues. The CDR3 bases are TGCGCCAGCAGCCCTTCACCGACAGCCTCAACCTACAATGAGCAGTTCTTC. This encodes CASSPSPTASTYNEQFF.

The rearrangement links TRBV5-1 to TRBJ2-2; 7 nucleotides line up with TRBD2. Germline trimming cut 5 bases from V and 6 bases from J; bases unmatched to any gene: 10. The germline CDR1 and CDR2 sequences are SGHRS and YFSETQ. The CDR3 is 15 residues long. CDR3 sequence reads: CASSDGGSVSGELFF. CDR3 bases: TGCGCCAGCAGTGATGGCGGGAGTGTTTCCGGGGAGCTGTTTTTT.

The chain joins TRBV5-6 to TRBJ1-2, with TRBD1 matching over 7 bases. The V segment lost 3 bases and the J segment 1 base; nucleotides outside the gene matches: 15. Per germline, CDR1 SGHDT and CDR2 YYEEEE. This CDR3 region has 18 residues. This chain's CDR3 is CASSWGTDHTDFNYGYTF. The CDR3 DNA follows: TGTGCCAGCAGCTGGGGGACAGACCATACTGATTTTAACTATGGCTACACCTTC.

The V call is TRBV5-1, the J call TRBJ2-6; maybe TRBD1 (6 bases). The germline V and J ends were trimmed by 4 bases and 0 bases, with 17 bases remaining between them. The CDR3 spans 18 residues. Looked up from germline, CDR1 is SGHRS and CDR2 is YFSETQ. CDR3 bases: TGCGCCAGCAGCGATGGAACAGGGTTCCTCTCTGGGGCCAACGTCCTGACTTTC. Its protein is CASSDGTGFLSGANVLTF. The full variable domain, with the rest looked up from reference TRBV5-1 and TRBJ2-6, is KAGVTQTPRYLIKTRGQQVTLSCSPISGHRSVSWYQQTPGQGLQFLFEYFSETQRNKGNFPGRFSGRQFSNSRSEMNVSTLELGDSALYLCASSDGTGFLSGANVLTFGAGSRLTVL.

The sample holds a few counts of this clone. This chain links TRBV4-3 with TRBJ1-4, with a possible D match to TRBD1 (5 bases). The V gene's germline CDR1 is LGHNA and CDR2 YSLEER. This CDR3 has 15 amino acids. V lost 0 bases and J lost 5, with 10 bases in between. In DNA form, the CDR3 reads TGCGCCAGCAGCCAAGACCAGGGCCCCAATGAAAAACTGTTTTTT. This codes for CASSQDQGPNEKLFF.

This chain uses TRBV10-2 with TRBJ2-1; 10 bases map to TRBD1. The CDR3 is 16 amino acids. The germline gives CDR1 WSHSY, CDR2 SAAADI. V shed 0 bases and J 9 bases; nucleotides not matched to a gene: 8. The CDR3 sequence is CASSESGTGDFGEQFF. CDR3 bases: TGCGCCAGCAGTGAGTCGGGGACAGGGGATTTCGGTGAGCAGTTCTTC.

The chain is built from TRBV10-1 and TRBJ2-1; no clear D. The CDR3 has 14 residues. Germline V CDR1 and CDR2: WNHNN, SYGVQD (reference sequence). V was cut by 1 base and J by 10 bases, with 14 bases left in between. CDR3 sequence: CASSEYGAPREQFF. The DNA for the CDR3 is TGCGCCAGCAGTGAGTACGGTGCCCCCCGGGAGCAGTTCTTC.

V usage is TRBV7-9 and J usage is TRBJ1-2; TRBD1 matches at 9 bases. V gave up 3 bases and J gave up 4 bases; unmatched junction bases: 3. The length of the CDR3 is 14 residues. Germline CDR1 reads SEHNR; CDR2 reads FQNEAQ (reference sequence). The CDR3 spells CASSFGTGSYGYTF. CDR3 in DNA: TGTGCCAGCAGCTTCGGGACAGGGTCCTATGGCTACACCTTC.

V gene TRBV4-1 combines with J gene TRBJ2-7, with 10 bases fitting TRBD2. The CDR3 consists of 15 residues. The ends lost 6 bases at V and 4 bases at J; junction bases unmatched: 9. Germline V gene data show CDR1 as MGHRA and CDR2 as YSYEKL. The CDR3 nucleotides are TGCGCCAGCAGACCCTCTAGCGGGAGCGGGTACGAGCAGTACTTC. Its translation: CASRPSSGSGYEQYF.

V is TRBV10-2 and J is TRBJ2-1, with TRBD1 matching 11 bases. This CDR3 contains 13 residues. Germline V gene lookup returns CDR1 WSHSY and CDR2 SAAADI. V was clipped by 8 bases and J by 7 bases; unmatched bases: 4. The CDR3 protein is CASRDRGYNEQFF. CDR3 sequence (DNA): TGCGCCAGCCGGGACAGGGGGTATAATGAGCAGTTCTTC.